Each of the 18 T cell receptor beta chains below was sequenced from the same sample in a study of cytomegalovirus exposure and HLA in healthy donors. Researchers ran the PCR with 60 Vbeta and 13 Jbeta primers. Profiling relied on immunoSEQ multiplex PCR, and the TCRdb table lists in-frame clones only, not all of them. The data show some 190,000 clones, about three quarters seen once. The sample was PBMCs. These receptors were collected from a man aged 18-30 years in good health and CMV-seronegative.

The chain uses TRBV18 and TRBJ2-1, with TRBD2 identical over 11 bases. The J segment lost 8 bases and the V segment lost 3 bases, leaving 6 bases of the junction unmatched. Germline V CDR1 and CDR2: KGHSH, LQKENI. The CDR3 is 15 amino acids. The CDR3 here is CASSPLAGGKHEQFF. The CDR3 DNA is TGTGCCAGCTCACCGCTAGCGGGAGGAAAGCATGAGCAGTTCTTC.

The chain links TRBV19 to TRBJ2-7, with 9 bases that match TRBD1. The CDR3 runs to 14 residues. V lost 5 bases to trimming and J lost 3 bases; unmatched junction nucleotides: 5. Germline V gives CDR1 LNHDA, CDR2 SQIVND (reference sequence). CDR3 sequence: CASSGQGIVYEQYF. In DNA form, the CDR3 reads TGTGCCAGTAGTGGACAGGGGATTGTCTACGAGCAGTACTTC.

This chain joins TRBV7-8 and TRBJ1-2; D not certain. The CDR3 loop spans 16 amino acids. V lost 5 bases, J lost 1 base, and 17 bases lay in between. Germline lookup yields CDR1 SGHVS and CDR2 FQNEAQ. The DNA of the CDR3 is TGTGCCAGCAGCACCCCTGGTTGGGAGATTAACTATGGCTACACCTTC. Translated, it gives CASSTPGWEINYGYTF.

The chain uses TRBV5-4 and TRBJ2-3; 7 positions agree with TRBD2. Germline CDR1 is SGHNT and CDR2 is YYREEE (reference sequence). This CDR3 has 14 residues. With 3 bases clipped from V and 6 bases from J, the junction kept 7 bases outside the gene matches. CDR3 coding DNA: TGTGCCAGCAGCTGGGGGGGGTTGGGCGATACGCAGTATTTT. Its protein product is CASSWGGLGDTQYF.

This clone appeared a single time. The chain recombines TRBV30 with TRBJ1-6; 7 bases are shared with TRBD1. V trimming: 6 bases; J trimming: 0 bases; junction bases outside the gene matches: 14. Germline values: CDR1 GTSNPN, CDR2 SVGIG (reference sequence). CDR3 length equals 18 residues. This chain's CDR3 is CACKLQGRTSSYNSPLHF. CDR3 sequence (DNA): TGTGCCTGCAAATTACAGGGGCGAACCAGCTCCTATAATTCACCCCTCCACTTT.

The chain joins TRBV9 to TRBJ1-2; the match to TRBD1 covers 7 bases. Germline CDR1 SGDLS, CDR2 YYNGEE. Trimming removed 0 bases from V and 0 bases from J; junction bases left unmatched: 5. The CDR3 has 16 residues. CDR3 sequence: CASSVAWQGANYGYTF. CDR3 nucleotides: TGTGCCAGCAGCGTAGCTTGGCAGGGGGCTAACTATGGCTACACCTTC.

The chain has TRBV5-1 and TRBJ2-7, with TRBD2 identical over 14 bases. This CDR3 is built from 16 residues. Germline-derived CDR1 and CDR2 are SGHRS and YFSETQ. Germline trimming cut 4 bases from V and 2 bases from J; bases unmatched to any gene: 5. CDR3 protein: CASSPETSGRAYEQYF. The CDR3 region has the DNA TGCGCCAGCAGCCCCGAGACTAGCGGGAGGGCCTACGAGCAGTACTTC.

J is TRBJ2-3 and V is TRBV9; D gene uncertain. Germline values: CDR1 SGDLS, CDR2 YYNGEE. Trimming took 0 bases from V and 2 from J, leaving 7 bases between them. CDR3 size: 14 residues. The CDR3: CASSVGALTDTQYF. As DNA, the CDR3 is TGTGCCAGCAGCGTAGGAGCTCTCACAGATACGCAGTATTTT.

V is TRBV2 and J is TRBJ1-2, with 7 bases identical to TRBD1. Looked up from germline, CDR1 is SNHLY and CDR2 is FYNNEI. Trimming cost V 4 bases and J 7 bases; bases outside gene matches: 3. The CDR3 sequence is 12 residues long. The CDR3 loop reads CASSVSGGGYTF. The CDR3 DNA is TGTGCCAGCAGTGTATCAGGGGGTGGCTACACCTTC.

The chain combines TRBV7-8 with TRBJ1-4; 10 bases line up with TRBD1. Trimming at V came to 5 bases and at J to 9 bases, leaving 9 bases not matched to a gene. The CDR3 spans 15 residues. The germline gives CDR1 SGHVS, CDR2 FQNEAQ. The CDR3 loop is CASSPTTGGSKKLFF. In DNA form, the CDR3 reads TGTGCCAGCAGCCCGACGACAGGGGGCTCCAAAAAACTGTTTTTT.

This clone has just one count. V gene TRBV9 combines with J gene TRBJ1-1, with D tentatively TRBD1 (5 bases). The V gene's germline CDR1 is SGDLS and CDR2 YYNGEE. This CDR3 is built from 14 residues. V was pared by 2 bases and J by 6 bases, with 14 bases between. The CDR3 sequence: CASSVQGEWAEAFF. In nucleotides, the CDR3 is TGTGCCAGCAGCGTCCAGGGTGAATGGGCTGAAGCTTTCTTT.

J is TRBJ1-6 and V is TRBV6-4, with D possibly matching TRBD1 (6 bases). Per the germline V gene, CDR1 is MRHNA and CDR2 is SNTAGT. V was pared by 6 bases and J by 1 base, with 13 bases between. This CDR3 is built from 16 residues. The CDR3 sequence is CASRAQGGSYNSPLHF. The CDR3 DNA sequence: TGTGCCAGCAGGGCACAGGGAGGGTCCTATAATTCACCCCTCCACTTT.

The CDR3 loop is CASSYARGGGNSPLHF. For the CDR3, the DNA is TGTGCCAGCAGTTACGCCCGGGGGGGCGGGAATTCACCCCTCCACTTT. V gene TRBV6-5 combines with J gene TRBJ1-6, with D maybe TRBD1 (6 bases). V gave up 2 bases and J gave up 7 bases, with 15 bases separating them. The germline gives CDR1 MNHEY, CDR2 SVGAGI. The CDR3 loop spans 16 amino acids.

The V and J genes are TRBV19 and TRBJ1-5, with 8 bases that match TRBD1. J was trimmed by 1 base and V by 1 base; bases with no gene match: 3. There are 16 residues in the CDR3. The germline CDR1 and CDR2 sequences are LNHDA and SQIVND (reference sequence). The CDR3 region is CASSIVTGGSNQPQHF. The DNA for the CDR3 is TGTGCCAGTAGTATAGTAACAGGGGGAAGCAATCAGCCCCAGCATTTT.

The rearrangement uses TRBV29-1 and TRBJ2-7, with 7 positions matching TRBD1. Germline V gene data show CDR1 as SQVTM and CDR2 as ANQGSEA. Trimming at V came to 3 bases and at J to 3 bases, leaving 2 bases not matched to a gene. The CDR3 spans 12 residues. In DNA, the CDR3 is TGCAGCGTTGAGGACAGGAGCTACGAGCAGTACTTC. Amino acids: CSVEDRSYEQYF.

The genes are TRBV2 and TRBJ2-7, with a possible D match to TRBD1 (5 bases). Deletions cut 10 bases from V and 0 bases from J, with 10 bases between. The CDR3 covers 12 residues. Germline assignment: CDR1 SNHLY and CDR2 FYNNEI. The CDR3 loop reads CAKGQGSYEQYF. The CDR3 DNA is TGTGCCAAAGGGCAGGGCTCCTACGAGCAGTACTTC.

This chain uses TRBV6-5 with TRBJ2-7; 8 bases line up with TRBD2. V was clipped by 6 bases and J by 1 base; unmatched bases: 8. CDR1 is MNHEY and CDR2 is SVGAGI in the germline V gene. CDR3 length: 15 residues. CDR3 loop: CASSGGGAGSYEQYF. CDR3 DNA sequence: TGTGCCAGCAGCGGGGGGGGAGCAGGATCCTACGAGCAGTACTTC.

The rearrangement uses TRBV5-1 and TRBJ2-7; 9 nucleotides line up with TRBD1. This CDR3 contains 14 residues. Trimming took 3 bases from V and 3 from J; bases not matched to a gene: 4. CDR1 is SGHRS and CDR2 is YFSETQ in the germline V gene. In nucleotides, the CDR3 is TGCGCCAGCAGCTCCGGGACAGGGAACTACGAGCAGTACTTC. Protein sequence: CASSSGTGNYEQYF.